These T cell receptor beta chains were read from a single sample in a study of post-analysis software for immune sequencing data. TCRdb re-called the PCR reads through MiXCR, storing one row per CDR3 protein. The sample contains 500,000 to 600,000 distinct CDR3 sequences, roughly two fifths of which appear only once. The sequenced material came from blood. The receptor source for this set is a girl between 5 and 17 years old with multiple sclerosis. Each CDR3 is given with its conserved first and last residue. The order of the fields is V gene, J gene, CDR3 protein.

TRBV5-6	TRBJ2-7	CASSPTGGASFRYEQYF
TRBV20-1	TRBJ2-3	CSARDPRLAGVTDTQYF
TRBV7-2	TRBJ2-4	CASSSGAKNIQYF
TRBV24-1	TRBJ2-1	CATSGTGGNNEQFF
TRBV6-5	TRBJ2-3	CASSYSGEGDTQYF
TRBV2	TRBJ2-3	CASTGGPPDTQYF
TRBV25-1	TRBJ2-7	CASSQGQGTEQYF
TRBV20-1	TRBJ2-7	CSARAEGYEQYF
TRBV12-3/TRBV12-4	TRBJ2-7	CASSFYRGDEQYF
TRBV3-1	TRBJ2-1	CASSQFPESSYNEQFF
TRBV7-8	TRBJ2-7	CASSLEWLAAYEQYF
TRBV6-5	TRBJ2-7	CASSHPDIGKQYF
TRBV27	TRBJ1-2	CASSKRGLHGYTF
TRBV25-1	TRBJ2-7	CASSHNRVSYEQYF
TRBV9	TRBJ2-1	CASSLYGSYDNEQFF
TRBV4-1	TRBJ1-6	CASSLQGGTSSYNSPLHF
TRBV18	TRBJ2-3	CASSPGLGDTDTQYF
TRBV7-8	TRBJ2-1	CASSLERTGTPVGNEQFF
TRBV11-2	TRBJ2-7	CASSSRDTAYEQYF
TRBV6-6	TRBJ2-3	CASSWDVDTQYF
TRBV27	TRBJ2-6	CASSLMISGANVLTF
TRBV5-1	TRBJ2-7	CASRVGAGSSYEQYF
TRBV20-1	TRBJ2-1	CSARKALSYNEQFF
TRBV5-1	TRBJ2-1	CASSLGRTQFF
TRBV6-1	TRBJ1-6	CASRDSHSPLHF
TRBV10-3	TRBJ2-3	CAISESSPFGRGSTDTQYF
TRBV29-1	-	CSVESSGESDEQYF
TRBV12-3/TRBV12-4	TRBJ2-7	CASSRDLRAGYGEQYF
TRBV3-1	TRBJ2-1	CASSQEWTDYNEQFF
TRBV29-1	TRBJ1-4	CSVMATGSSRKLFF
TRBV29-1	TRBJ2-1	CSVLQTKLLSYNEQFF
TRBV7-2	TRBJ2-1	CASSLDGSGSLDEQFF
TRBV24-1	TRBJ1-4	CATSDRGGEKLFF
TRBV7-2	TRBJ2-4	CASSVTAGGRENIQYF
TRBV12-3/TRBV12-4	TRBJ2-7	CASSPGQGVYERYF
TRBV5-1	TRBJ2-1	CASSSLAGDPNNEQFF
TRBV30	TRBJ2-3	CAWEAGPTDTQYF
TRBV7-6	TRBJ2-7	CANSPWTGSSYEQYF
TRBV3-1	TRBJ2-7	CASSQDEGDGYEQYF
TRBV7-8	TRBJ2-1	CASSLAGEIQFF
TRBV12-3/TRBV12-4	TRBJ2-6	CAQGSGANVLTF
TRBV24-1	TRBJ2-6	CATKGQEGSGANVLTF
TRBV10-3	TRBJ2-3	CAIRDRTSGTDTQYF
TRBV7-6	TRBJ2-7	CASSLDVGWIYEQYF
TRBV15	-	CACREAGLGETQYF
TRBV7-2	TRBJ2-5	CASSLRLLGETQYF
TRBV6-4	TRBJ2-3	CASSPGPFTDTQYF
TRBV7-2	TRBJ2-1	CASSLSAAAPYYNEQFF
TRBV12-3/TRBV12-4	TRBJ2-7	CASSVVYEQYF
TRBV14	TRBJ2-1	CASSQNSYEQFF
TRBV29-1	-	CSVVRWETGRWETQYF
TRBV6-1	TRBJ1-5	CASSVWVDGNQPQHF
TRBV29-1	TRBJ2-4	CSVEATLPLAKNIQYF